What follows describes a single T cell receptor beta chain. The germline V gene encodes CDR1 MNHNS and CDR2 SASEGT. V was cut by 7 bases and J by 4 bases, with 16 bases left in between. The CDR3 contains 14 residues. Using immunoSEQ multiplex PCR, the repertoire was profiled, and TCRdb retains in-frame clones only, with some absent. The sample holds 67,000 or so clones, roughly 91% seen once. The sample belongs to a study of T cells after somatic rescue of genetic block. V gene TRBV6-1 combines with J gene TRBJ1-1; D may be TRBD1 (6 bases). The sample was peripheral blood mononuclear cells (PBMCs). The source of this sequence is a man between 25 and 39 years old. The CDR3 here is CASTPGARSTEAFF. In nucleotides, the CDR3 is TGTGCCAGCACGCCAGGGGCCCGGAGCACTGAAGCTTTCTTT.